The following is a T cell receptor (beta chain) sequence with its context. CDR1 is KGHSH and CDR2 is LQKENI in the germline V gene. The V gene lost 0 bases and the J gene lost 3 bases, with 11 bases spanning the gap. The CDR3 is made up of 15 amino acids. Assay: immunoSEQ multiplex PCR; the TCRdb copy retains only in-frame clones and omits some. The sample has about 33,000 clones, about 72% seen once. Noted time point: cycle 4 day 1 (C4D1), after less than 7 weeks of nivolumab. Brentuximab vedotin exposure varied, and every patient relapsed after autologous stem cell transplantation. The data were obtained in a study of PD-1 blockade in classical Hodgkin lymphoma.

This receptor was identified in a human donor with classical Hodgkin lymphoma. This specimen consisted of peripheral blood mononuclear cells (PBMCs), obtained before the fourth cycle of nivolumab. The rearrangement joins TRBV18 to TRBJ1-2, with D unresolved. The CDR3 loop reads CASSPPGLRDYGYTF. The DNA for the CDR3 is TGTGCCAGCTCACCACCGGGGTTAAGGGACTATGGCTACACCTTC.